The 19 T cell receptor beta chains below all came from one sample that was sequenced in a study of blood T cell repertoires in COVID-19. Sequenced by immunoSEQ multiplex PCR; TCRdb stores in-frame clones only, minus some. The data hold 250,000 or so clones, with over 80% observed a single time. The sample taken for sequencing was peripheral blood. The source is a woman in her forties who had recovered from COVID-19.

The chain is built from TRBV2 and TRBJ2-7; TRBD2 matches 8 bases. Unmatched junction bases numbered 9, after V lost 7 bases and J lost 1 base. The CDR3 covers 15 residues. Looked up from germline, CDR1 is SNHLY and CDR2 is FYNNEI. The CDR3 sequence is CASIGLAQNSYEQYF. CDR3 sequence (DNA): TGTGCCAGCATTGGACTAGCCCAAAATTCCTACGAGCAGTACTTC.

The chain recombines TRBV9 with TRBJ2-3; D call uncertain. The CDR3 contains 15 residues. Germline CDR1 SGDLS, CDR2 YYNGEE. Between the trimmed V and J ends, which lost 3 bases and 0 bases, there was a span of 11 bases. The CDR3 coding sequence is TGTGCCAGCAGCGCAGGCACCCTGAGCACAGATACGCAGTATTTT. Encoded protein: CASSAGTLSTDTQYF.

CDR3 loop: CASIRGSNEKLFF. CDR3 nucleotide sequence: TGTGCCAGCATTCGCGGCTCTAATGAAAAACTGTTTTTT. The V call is TRBV7-9, the J call TRBJ1-4, with D uncertain. This CDR3 has 13 amino acids. Trimming shortened V by 7 bases and J by 3 bases, and 9 bases separated the two germline ends. Germline assignment: CDR1 SEHNR and CDR2 FQNEAQ (reference sequence).

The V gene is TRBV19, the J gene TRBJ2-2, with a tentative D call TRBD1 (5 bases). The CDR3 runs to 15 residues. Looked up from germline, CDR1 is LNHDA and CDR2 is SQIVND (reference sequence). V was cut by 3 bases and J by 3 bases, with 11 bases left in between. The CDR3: CASSIGAMDTGELFF. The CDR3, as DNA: TGTGCCAGTAGTATTGGGGCAATGGACACCGGGGAGCTGTTTTTT.

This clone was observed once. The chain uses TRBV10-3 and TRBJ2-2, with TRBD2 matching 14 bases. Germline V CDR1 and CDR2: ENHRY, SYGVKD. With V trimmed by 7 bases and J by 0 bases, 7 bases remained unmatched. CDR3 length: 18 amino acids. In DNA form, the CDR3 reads TGTGCCATCACCGGACTAGCGGGAGGACTTTCGAACACCGGGGAGCTGTTTTTT. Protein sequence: CAITGLAGGLSNTGELFF.

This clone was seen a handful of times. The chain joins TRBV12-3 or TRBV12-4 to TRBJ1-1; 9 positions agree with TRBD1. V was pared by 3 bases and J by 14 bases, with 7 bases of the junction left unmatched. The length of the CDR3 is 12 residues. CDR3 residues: CASSLAGTGIFF. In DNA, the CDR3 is TGTGCCAGCAGTTTGGCCGGGACAGGGATATTCTTT.

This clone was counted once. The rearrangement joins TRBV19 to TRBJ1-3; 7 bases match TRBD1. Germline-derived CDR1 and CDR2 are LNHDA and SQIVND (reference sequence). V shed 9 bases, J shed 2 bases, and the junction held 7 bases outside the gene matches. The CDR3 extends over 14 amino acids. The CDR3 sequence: CASAGTATGNTIYF. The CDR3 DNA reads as TGTGCCAGCGCCGGGACAGCAACTGGAAACACCATATATTTT. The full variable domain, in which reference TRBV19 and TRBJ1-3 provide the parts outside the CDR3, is DGGITQSPKYLFRKEGQNVTLSCEQNLNHDAMYWYRQDPGQGLRLIYYSQIVNDFQKGDIAEGYSVSREKKESFPLTVTSAQKNPTAFYLCASAGTATGNTIYFGEGSWLTVV.

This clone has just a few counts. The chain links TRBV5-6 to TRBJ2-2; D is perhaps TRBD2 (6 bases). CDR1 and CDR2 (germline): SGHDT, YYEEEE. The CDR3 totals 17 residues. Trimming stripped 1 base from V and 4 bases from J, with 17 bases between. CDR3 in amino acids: CASSLNQGGFRTGELFF. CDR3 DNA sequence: TGTGCCAGCAGCTTGAATCAGGGAGGTTTTCGCACCGGGGAGCTGTTTTTT.

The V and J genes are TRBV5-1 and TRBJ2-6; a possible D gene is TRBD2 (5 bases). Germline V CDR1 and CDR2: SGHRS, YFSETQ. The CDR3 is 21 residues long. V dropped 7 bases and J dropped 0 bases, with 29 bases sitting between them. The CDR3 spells CASRLRWQRTNRRSGANVLTF. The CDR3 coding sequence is TGCGCCAGCCGACTTCGGTGGCAGCGGACCAACCGGCGCTCTGGGGCCAACGTCCTGACTTTC.

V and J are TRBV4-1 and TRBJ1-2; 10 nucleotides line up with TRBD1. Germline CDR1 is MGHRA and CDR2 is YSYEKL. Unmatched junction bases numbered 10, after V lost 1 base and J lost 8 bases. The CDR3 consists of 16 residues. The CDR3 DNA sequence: TGCGCCAGCAGCCAAGGCGACCGACAGGGGGCGAAGGGCTACACCTTC. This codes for CASSQGDRQGAKGYTF.

CDR3 residues: CASSFSGTGVYEQYF. DNA for the CDR3: TGTGCCAGCAGTTTCTCCGGGACAGGGGTCTACGAGCAGTACTTC. V and J are TRBV28 and TRBJ2-7, with 10 nucleotides matching TRBD1. The CDR3 is 15 amino acids. V was pared by 3 bases and J by 3 bases, with 5 bases of the junction left unmatched. Germline values: CDR1 MDHEN, CDR2 SYDVKM.

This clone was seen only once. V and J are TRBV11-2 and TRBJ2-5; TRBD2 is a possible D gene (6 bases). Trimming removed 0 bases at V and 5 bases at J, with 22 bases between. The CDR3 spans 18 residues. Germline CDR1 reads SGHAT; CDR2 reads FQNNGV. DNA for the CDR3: TGTGCCAGCAGCTTAGATTATTTCGGGACTCAAAAAGTGGAGACCCAGTACTTC. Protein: CASSLDYFGTQKVETQYF.

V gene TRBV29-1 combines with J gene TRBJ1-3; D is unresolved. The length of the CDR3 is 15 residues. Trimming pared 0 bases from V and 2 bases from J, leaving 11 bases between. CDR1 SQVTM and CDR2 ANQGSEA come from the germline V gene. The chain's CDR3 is CSVEDTRVTGNTIYF. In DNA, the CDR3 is TGCAGCGTTGAAGATACGAGGGTTACTGGAAACACCATATATTTT.

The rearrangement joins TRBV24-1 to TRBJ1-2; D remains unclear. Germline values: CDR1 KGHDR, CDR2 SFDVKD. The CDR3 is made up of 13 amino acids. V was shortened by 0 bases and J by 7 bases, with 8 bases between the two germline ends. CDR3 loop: CATSDLNSRGYTF. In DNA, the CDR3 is TGTGCCACCAGTGATTTGAACAGCCGTGGCTACACCTTC.

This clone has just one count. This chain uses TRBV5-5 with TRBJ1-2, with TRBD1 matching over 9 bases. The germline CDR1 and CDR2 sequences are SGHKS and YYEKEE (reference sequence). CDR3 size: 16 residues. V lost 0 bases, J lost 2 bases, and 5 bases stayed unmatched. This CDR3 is CASSLETGGRNYGYTF. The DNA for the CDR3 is TGTGCCAGCAGCTTGGAGACAGGGGGTAGAAACTATGGCTACACCTTC.

In DNA, the CDR3 is TGCAGCGTTGTAGCAGGGGGCGGGGGAACGGAGACCCAGTACTTC. This gives the protein CSVVAGGGGTETQYF. The chain recombines TRBV29-1 with TRBJ2-5; TRBD1 might be the D (8 bases). V shed 4 bases and J shed 5 bases, with 20 bases lying between them. The CDR3 spans 15 residues. Germline CDR1 is SQVTM and CDR2 is ANQGSEA.

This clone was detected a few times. CDR3 sequence reads: CASSLDPGVNTEAFF. The CDR3 DNA reads TGTGCCAGCAGCTTAGATCCAGGGGTGAACACTGAAGCTTTCTTT. The chain couples TRBV11-2 to TRBJ1-1; possible D gene TRBD1, 6 bases. V lost 0 bases to trimming and J lost 0 bases, with 8 bases between them. The CDR3 spans 15 residues. Per the germline V gene, CDR1 is SGHAT and CDR2 is FQNNGV.

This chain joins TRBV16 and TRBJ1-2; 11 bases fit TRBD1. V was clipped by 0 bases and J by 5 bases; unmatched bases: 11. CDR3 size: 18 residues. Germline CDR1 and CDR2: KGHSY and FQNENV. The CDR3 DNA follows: TGTGCCAGCAGCCAATCGAGGACAGGGGGCCGCCCGCCTTATGGCTACACCTTC. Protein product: CASSQSRTGGRPPYGYTF.

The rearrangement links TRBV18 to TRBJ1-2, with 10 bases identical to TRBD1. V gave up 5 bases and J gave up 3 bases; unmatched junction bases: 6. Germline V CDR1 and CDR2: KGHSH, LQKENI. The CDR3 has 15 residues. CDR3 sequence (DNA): TGTGCCAGCTCAACCTCGACAGGGGGCCACTATGGCTACACCTTC. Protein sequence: CASSTSTGGHYGYTF.